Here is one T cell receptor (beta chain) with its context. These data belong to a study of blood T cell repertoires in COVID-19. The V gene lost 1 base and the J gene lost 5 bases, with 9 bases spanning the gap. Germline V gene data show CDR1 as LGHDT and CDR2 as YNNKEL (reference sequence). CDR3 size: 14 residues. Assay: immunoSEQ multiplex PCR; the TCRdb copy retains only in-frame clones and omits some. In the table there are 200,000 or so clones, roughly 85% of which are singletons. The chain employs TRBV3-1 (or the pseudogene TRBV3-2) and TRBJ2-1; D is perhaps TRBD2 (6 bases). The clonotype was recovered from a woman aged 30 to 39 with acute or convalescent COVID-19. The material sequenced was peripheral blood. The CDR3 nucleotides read TGTGCCAGCAGCCAAGTCGGGAGTAACAATGAGCAGTTCTTC. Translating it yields CASSQVGSNNEQFF.